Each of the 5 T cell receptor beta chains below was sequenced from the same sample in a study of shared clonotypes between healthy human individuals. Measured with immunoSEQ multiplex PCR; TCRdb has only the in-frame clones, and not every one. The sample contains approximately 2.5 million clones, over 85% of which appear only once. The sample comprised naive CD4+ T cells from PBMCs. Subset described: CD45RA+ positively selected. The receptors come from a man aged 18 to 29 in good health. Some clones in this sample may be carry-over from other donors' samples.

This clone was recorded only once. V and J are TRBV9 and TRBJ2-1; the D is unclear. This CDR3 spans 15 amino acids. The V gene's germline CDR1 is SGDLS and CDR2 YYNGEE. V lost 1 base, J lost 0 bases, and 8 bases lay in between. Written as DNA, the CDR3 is TGTGCCAGCAGCGTACAAGCGAACTCCTACAATGAGCAGTTCTTC. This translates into CASSVQANSYNEQFF.

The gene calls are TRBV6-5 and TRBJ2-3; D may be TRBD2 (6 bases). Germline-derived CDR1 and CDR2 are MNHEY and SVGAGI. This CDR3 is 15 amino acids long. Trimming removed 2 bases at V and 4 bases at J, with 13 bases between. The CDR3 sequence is CASSYRGLSADTQYF. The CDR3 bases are TGTGCCAGCAGTTACCGAGGACTATCCGCAGATACGCAGTATTTT.

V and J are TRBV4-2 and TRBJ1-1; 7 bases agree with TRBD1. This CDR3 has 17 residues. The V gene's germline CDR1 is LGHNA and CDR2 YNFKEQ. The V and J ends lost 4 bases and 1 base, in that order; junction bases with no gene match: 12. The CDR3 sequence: CASSLRQGVERNTEAFF. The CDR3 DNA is TGTGCCAGCAGCCTAAGGCAGGGGGTTGAGAGGAACACTGAAGCTTTCTTT.

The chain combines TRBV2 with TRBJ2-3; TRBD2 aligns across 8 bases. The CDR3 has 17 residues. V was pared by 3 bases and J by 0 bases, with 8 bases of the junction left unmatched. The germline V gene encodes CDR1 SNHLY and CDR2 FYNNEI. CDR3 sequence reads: CASSENRLATSTDTQYF. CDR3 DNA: TGTGCCAGCAGTGAGAACCGACTAGCGACGAGCACAGATACGCAGTATTTT.

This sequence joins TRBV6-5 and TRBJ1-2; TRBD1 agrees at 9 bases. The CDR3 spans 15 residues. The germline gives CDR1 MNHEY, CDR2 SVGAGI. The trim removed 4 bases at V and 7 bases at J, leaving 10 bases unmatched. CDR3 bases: TGTGCCAGCAGTTTGGGACAGGGAAGCGGGAGTGGCTACACCTTC. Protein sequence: CASSLGQGSGSGYTF.